Listed below are T cell receptor beta chains from one sample, sequenced in a study of vaccination and CD4 T cells after COVID-19. From the PCR reads, TCRdb called clonotypes with MiXCR, one entry per CDR3 protein. The sample shows around 16,000 distinct CDR3 sequences, roughly four fifths of them seen only once. The antigens these receptors bind are not known. The source material was CD4+ T cells from blood, cultured in vitro, sampled after SARS-CoV-2 vaccination. Receptors originate from a human donor who received a COVID-19 vaccine. The CDR3 runs from the conserved cysteine through the conserved F or W. Each record gives: D gene, J gene, clone size, V gene, CDR3 protein, CDR3 DNA. A D gene is named only where the DNA matches it firmly. Rows give clone size only sometimes, using once, few, many, or a class for an expanded clone.

>TRBD1|TRBJ1-3|medium-sized|TRBV20-1
CSARPGDRDSGNTIYF
TGCAGTGCTAGGCCCGGGGACAGAGACTCTGGAAACACCATATATTTT
>NA|TRBJ1-5|NA|TRBV24-1
CATQGYSNQPQHF
TGTGCTACGCAGGGATATAGCAATCAGCCCCAGCATTTT
>NA|TRBJ1-2|NA|TRBV7-2
CASSFEGRLSGYTF
TGTGCCAGCAGCTTTGAAGGAAGGTTGTCTGGCTACACCTTC
>NA|TRBJ2-7|NA|TRBV18
CASSPSRAGTYEQYF
TGTGCCAGCTCACCCTCCAGGGCAGGGACGTACGAGCAGTACTTC
>NA|TRBJ1-5|NA|TRBV6-1
CASSVGNNQPQHF
TGTGCCAGCAGTGTGGGGAATAATCAGCCCCAGCATTTT
>NA|TRBJ2-5|once|TRBV4-2
CASSQGTRPGETQYF
TGTGCCAGCAGCCAAGGGACTCGGCCTGGGGAGACCCAGTACTTC
>NA|TRBJ2-7|few|TRBV12-3/TRBV12-4
CASSLDYEQYF
TGTGCCAGCAGTTTAGACTACGAGCAGTACTTC
>TRBD1|TRBJ1-4|NA|TRBV20-1
CSAPGQGDEKLFF
TGCAGTGCTCCGGGACAGGGGGATGAAAAACTGTTTTTT
>NA|TRBJ2-5|once|TRBV5-1
CASSLRSPKQETQYF
TGCGCCAGCAGCTTGCGTTCCCCGAAGCAAGAGACCCAGTACTTC
>NA|TRBJ1-5|NA|TRBV7-6
CASSSIPNQPQHF
TGTGCCAGCAGCTCGATCCCCAATCAGCCCCAGCATTTT
>NA|TRBJ2-2|once|TRBV2
CASVWDRRTGELFF
TGTGCCAGCGTCTGGGACCGCCGCACCGGGGAGCTGTTTTTT
>TRBD1|TRBJ2-3|NA|TRBV27
CASSVDRRWTDTQYF
TGTGCCAGCAGTGTGGACAGGCGGTGGACAGATACGCAGTATTTT
>NA|TRBJ1-2|NA|TRBV6-1
CASSQGNYGYTF
TGTGCCAGCAGTCAGGGGAACTATGGCTACACCTTC
>NA|TRBJ1-4|NA|TRBV6-1
CASSDPGGYNEKLFF
TGTGCCAGCAGTGACCCGGGGGGCTATAATGAAAAACTGTTTTTT
>TRBD1|TRBJ2-2|NA|TRBV6-2/TRBV6-3
CASSYEQGAGELFF
TGTGCCAGCAGTTACGAGCAGGGGGCCGGGGAGCTGTTTTTT
>TRBD2|TRBJ2-5|medium-sized|TRBV20-1
CSARAGGRNQETQYF
TGCAGTGCTAGGGCGGGGGGGCGCAACCAAGAGACCCAGTACTTC
>NA|TRBJ1-5|NA|TRBV2
CASSEKSLIRNQPQHF
TGTGCCAGCAGTGAAAAGAGTTTGATTAGAAATCAGCCCCAGCATTTT
>TRBD1|TRBJ2-5|NA|TRBV27
CASRALTGGGETQYF
TGTGCCAGCAGGGCACTTACAGGGGGCGGCGAGACCCAGTACTTC
>TRBD1|TRBJ1-2|few|TRBV28
CASSPGQGANYGYTF
TGTGCCAGCAGTCCAGGACAGGGGGCGAACTATGGCTACACCTTC
>NA|TRBJ2-5|NA|TRBV24-1
CATSDEDGQETQYF
TGTGCCACCAGTGATGAGGACGGCCAAGAGACCCAGTACTTC
>NA|TRBJ1-1|few|TRBV20-1
CSARVASGPRTEAFF
TGCAGTGCTAGAGTCGCGTCGGGCCCGCGCACTGAAGCTTTCTTT
>NA|TRBJ2-6|NA|TRBV29-1
CSVGGITGANVLTF
TGCAGCGTTGGGGGGATCACTGGGGCCAACGTCCTGACTTTC
>NA|TRBJ2-1|NA|TRBV7-9
CASSPQVEQFF
TGTGCCAGCAGCCCCCAGGTTGAGCAGTTCTTC
>NA|TRBJ2-2|NA|TRBV28
CASSLWGGGGTGELFF
TGTGCCAGCAGTTTATGGGGAGGGGGCGGAACCGGGGAGCTGTTTTTT
>TRBD2|TRBJ2-1|NA|TRBV20-1
CSARDRRTSGGWEQFF
TGCAGTGCTAGAGATCGGAGGACTAGCGGGGGTTGGGAGCAGTTCTTC
>NA|TRBJ1-6|NA|TRBV6-1
CATRTGIPDNSPLHF
TGTGCCACCAGAACAGGTATCCCAGACAATTCACCCCTCCACTTT
>NA|TRBJ1-2|NA|TRBV21-1
CVSSSRGGGYTF
TGTGTCAGCAGCTCACGTGGGGGGGGCTACACCTTC
>NA|TRBJ1-2|few|TRBV6-1
CASSENQGNYGYTF
TGTGCCAGCAGTGAAAATCAGGGGAACTATGGCTACACCTTC
>NA|TRBJ1-2|NA|TRBV20-1
CSAKHWRHNYGYTF
TGCAGTGCTAAGCATTGGAGACATAACTATGGCTACACCTTC
>TRBD2|TRBJ2-2|few|TRBV12-3/TRBV12-4
CASSFTSGVFSGELFF
TGTGCCAGCAGTTTTACCAGCGGGGTCTTCAGCGGGGAGCTGTTTTTT
>NA|TRBJ2-3|NA|TRBV24-1
CATSDQGTDTQYF
TGTGCCACCAGTGATCAGGGGACAGATACGCAGTATTTT
>TRBD1|TRBJ1-5|NA|TRBV5-1
CASSSGTGTNQPQHF
TGCGCCAGCAGCTCCGGGACAGGGACCAATCAGCCCCAGCATTTT
>TRBD1|TRBJ2-3|NA|TRBV11-3
CASSLVLVGQGVDTQYF
TGTGCCAGCAGCCTCGTCCTCGTGGGACAGGGAGTGGATACGCAGTATTTT
>NA|TRBJ2-5|NA|TRBV6-1
CATGWTNQETQYF
TGTGCCACAGGGTGGACCAACCAAGAGACCCAGTACTTC
>NA|TRBJ1-2|NA|TRBV12-3/TRBV12-4
CASSLVKYGYTF
TGTGCCAGCAGTTTAGTTAAGTATGGCTACACCTTC
>TRBD1|TRBJ1-1|NA|TRBV2
CARPRGTVNTEAFF
TGTGCCAGACCTAGGGGGACAGTGAACACTGAAGCTTTCTTT
>NA|TRBJ2-3|NA|TRBV7-6
CAAGGLHDADTQYF
TGTGCCGCTGGGGGACTCCACGACGCAGATACGCAGTATTTT
>NA|TRBJ1-2|NA|TRBV27
CASSFAGPSGTSGGYTF
TGTGCCAGCAGTTTCGCGGGCCCCTCCGGGACCTCGGGCGGCTACACCTTC
>NA|TRBJ1-2|NA|TRBV7-2
CASFRGRVAGNYGYTF
TGTGCCAGCTTTAGGGGCAGGGTGGCGGGGAACTATGGCTACACCTTC
>NA|TRBJ2-7|NA|TRBV20-1
CSARDARRDTTSHGQYF
TGCAGTGCTAGAGATGCTCGGAGGGACACAACTAGCCACGGGCAGTACTTC
>NA|TRBJ2-1|few|TRBV21-1
CASSLARGNEQFF
TGTGCCAGCAGCCTAGCCAGGGGCAATGAGCAGTTCTTC
>NA|TRBJ1-5|NA|TRBV24-1
CATSDRNNQPQHF
TGTGCCACCAGTGATCGGAACAATCAGCCCCAGCATTTT
>NA|TRBJ1-6|NA|TRBV30
CAWGYRNSPLHF
TGTGCCTGGGGGTACAGAAATTCACCCCTCCACTTT
>NA|TRBJ1-1|NA|TRBV5-1
CASRWKEGNTEAFF
TGCGCCAGCAGATGGAAGGAGGGGAACACTGAAGCTTTCTTT
>NA|TRBJ2-3|NA|TRBV2
CASSAAGGYTDTQYF
TGTGCCAGCAGTGCAGCAGGTGGATACACAGATACGCAGTATTTT
>NA|TRBJ1-5|NA|TRBV6-5
CASSYSINQPQHF
TGTGCCAGCAGTTACTCTATAAATCAGCCCCAGCATTTT
>NA|TRBJ1-2|few|TRBV12-3/TRBV12-4
CASRGTPPYGYTF
TGTGCCAGCAGGGGGACACCTCCCTATGGCTACACCTTC
>NA|TRBJ2-4|NA|TRBV24-1
CATSDLDGAKNIQYF
TGTGCCACCAGTGATTTAGACGGAGCCAAAAACATTCAGTACTTC